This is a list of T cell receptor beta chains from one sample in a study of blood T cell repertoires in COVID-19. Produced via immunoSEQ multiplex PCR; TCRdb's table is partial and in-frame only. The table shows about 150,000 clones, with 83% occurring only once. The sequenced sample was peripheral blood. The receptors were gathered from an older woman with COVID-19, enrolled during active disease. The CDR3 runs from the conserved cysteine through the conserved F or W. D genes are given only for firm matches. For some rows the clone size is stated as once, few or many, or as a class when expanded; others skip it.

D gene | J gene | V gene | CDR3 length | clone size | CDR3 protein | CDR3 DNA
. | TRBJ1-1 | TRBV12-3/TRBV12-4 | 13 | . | CASSLVRGPEAFF | TGTGCCAGCAGTTTAGTTAGGGGCCCTGAAGCTTTCTTT
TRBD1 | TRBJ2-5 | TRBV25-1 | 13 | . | CASGKQGAETQYF | TGTGCCAGCGGAAAACAGGGGGCGGAGACCCAGTACTTC
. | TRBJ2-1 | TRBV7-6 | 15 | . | CASSMSGRGYNEQFF | TGTGCCAGCAGCATGAGTGGGAGGGGGTACAATGAGCAGTTCTTC
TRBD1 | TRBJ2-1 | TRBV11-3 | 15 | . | CASSLAGQGHNEQFF | TGTGCCAGCAGCTTGGCGGGACAGGGTCACAATGAGCAGTTCTTC
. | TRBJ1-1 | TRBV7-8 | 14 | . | CASSSMAVNTEAFF | TGTGCCAGCAGCTCCATGGCGGTGAACACTGAAGCTTTCTTT
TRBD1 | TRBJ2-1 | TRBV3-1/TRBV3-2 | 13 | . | CASSWTGDNEQFF | TGTGCCAGCAGCTGGACAGGGGACAATGAGCAGTTCTTC
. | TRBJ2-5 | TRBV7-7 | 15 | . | CASSLEGLARETQYF | TGTGCTAGCAGCTTAGAAGGCCTAGCCCGCGAGACCCAGTACTTC
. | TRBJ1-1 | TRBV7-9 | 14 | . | CASTPGPRGAEAFF | TGTGCCAGCACCCCGGGACCCCGCGGGGCTGAAGCTTTCTTT
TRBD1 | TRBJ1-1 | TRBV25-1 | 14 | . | CASSEPDRGREAFF | TGTGCCAGCAGTGAACCGGACAGGGGTAGGGAAGCTTTCTTT
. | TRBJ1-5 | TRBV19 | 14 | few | CASSTQGWGQPQHF | TGTGCCAGTAGTACACAGGGTTGGGGTCAGCCCCAGCATTTT
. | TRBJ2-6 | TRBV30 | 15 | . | CAWGGSLSGANVLTF | TGTGCCTGGGGGGGCTCTCTCTCTGGGGCCAACGTCCTGACTTTC
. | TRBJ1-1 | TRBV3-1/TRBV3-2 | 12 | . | CASRNRDTEAFF | TGTGCCAGCAGGAACAGGGACACTGAAGCTTTCTTT
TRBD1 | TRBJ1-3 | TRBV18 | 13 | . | CASRDSSGNTIYF | TGTGCCAGCCGGGACAGCTCTGGAAACACCATATATTTT
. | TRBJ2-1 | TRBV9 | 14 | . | CASSELASYNEQFF | TGTGCCAGCAGCGAGCTAGCGTCCTACAATGAGCAGTTCTTC
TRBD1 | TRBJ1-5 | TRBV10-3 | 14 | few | CAISEGQANQPQHF | TGTGCCATCAGTGAGGGACAGGCCAATCAGCCCCAGCATTTT
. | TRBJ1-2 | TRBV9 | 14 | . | CASSVEVGDYGYTF | TGTGCCAGCAGCGTAGAGGTCGGGGACTATGGCTACACCTTC
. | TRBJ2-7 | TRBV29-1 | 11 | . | CSALTRYEQYF | TGCAGCGCCCTTACTCGATACGAGCAGTACTTC
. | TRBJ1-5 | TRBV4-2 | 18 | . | CASSQDTSGGGSNQPQHF | TGTGCCAGCAGCCAAGATACGAGTGGTGGCGGCAGCAATCAGCCCCAGCATTTT
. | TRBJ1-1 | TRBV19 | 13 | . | CASSANRNTEAFF | TGTGCCAGTAGTGCCAACAGGAACACTGAAGCTTTCTTT
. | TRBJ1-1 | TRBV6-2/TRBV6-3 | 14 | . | CASSSGQLNTEAFF | TGTGCCAGCAGTTCAGGCCAGCTGAACACTGAAGCTTTCTTT
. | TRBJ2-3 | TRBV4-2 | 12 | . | CASSQAIDTQYF | TGTGCCAGCAGCCAAGCAATAGATACGCAGTATTTT
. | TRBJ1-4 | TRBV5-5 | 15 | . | CASSLAGGAHEKLFF | TGTGCCAGCAGCTTGGCCGGGGGGGCGCATGAAAAACTGTTTTTT
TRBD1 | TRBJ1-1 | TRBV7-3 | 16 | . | CASSLTGTGGNTEAFF | TGTGCCAGCAGCTTAACAGGGACAGGGGGTAACACTGAAGCTTTCTTT
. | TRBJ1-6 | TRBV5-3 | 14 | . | CARSCSRYNSPLHF | TGTGCCAGAAGCTGCAGTCGCTATAATTCACCCCTCCACTTT
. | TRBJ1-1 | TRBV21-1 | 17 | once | CASSKALSKRESTEAFF | TGTGCCAGCAGCAAGGCGCTTTCGAAACGGGAGAGTACTGAAGCTTTCTTT
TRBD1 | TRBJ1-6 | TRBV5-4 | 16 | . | CASSLAGQGAVAPLHF | TGTGCCAGCAGCTTGGCGGGACAGGGGGCGGTTGCACCCCTCCACTTT
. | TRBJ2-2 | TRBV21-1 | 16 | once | CASSPTPGQGTGELFF | TGTGCCAGCAGCCCAACCCCCGGGCAGGGAACCGGGGAGCTGTTTTTT
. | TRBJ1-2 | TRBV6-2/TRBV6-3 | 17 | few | CASSYRGLRVAGNGYTF | TGTGCCAGCAGCTATCGTGGCCTTAGGGTCGCGGGGAATGGCTACACCTTC
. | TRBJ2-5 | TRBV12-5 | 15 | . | CASGIAGTARETQYF | TGTGCTAGTGGTATCGCGGGGACCGCACGAGAGACCCAGTACTTC
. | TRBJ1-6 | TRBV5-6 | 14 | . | CASRRAVYNSPLHF | TGTGCCAGCAGGCGGGCCGTCTATAATTCACCCCTCCACTTT
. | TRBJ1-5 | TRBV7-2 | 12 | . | CASSDGGMAQHF | TGTGCCAGCAGTGACGGCGGGATGGCCCAGCATTTT
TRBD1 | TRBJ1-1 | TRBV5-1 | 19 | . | CASSLEGQIQGISLKGAFF | TGCGCCAGCAGCTTGGAGGGACAGATCCAAGGAATCTCTTTGAAAGGGGCTTTCTTT